These T cell receptor beta chains were read from a single sample in a study of CD4 T cells in relation to SARS-CoV-2 and coronaviruses. Their specific antigens are unknown. Sequencing was performed with immunoSEQ multiplex PCR; in TCRdb, only in-frame clones are kept and a portion is missing. The sample yields 14,000 or so clones, 78% seen once. Sequenced input: CD4+ T cells from PBMCs, cultured in vitro. All receptors come from a human donor in good health. Both conserved end residues are trimmed from each CDR3. Fields, in order: V gene, J gene, CDR3 protein.

>TRBV10-3|TRBJ2-7
AISDSWGEGRLNSRSSYEQY
>TRBV7-8|TRBJ1-1
ASSLQITTGKETEAF
>TRBV19|TRBJ1-2
ASSQGPSGGYT
>TRBV5-8|TRBJ1-2
ASSGPGGLGYT
>TRBV6-5|TRBJ2-1
ASSKLLDAVEQF
>TRBV6-6|TRBJ2-1
ASNVQILLRVNEQF
>TRBV3-1/TRBV3-2|TRBJ1-1
ASSQDLTMNTEAF
>TRBV5-4|TRBJ2-3
ASSPASGGTDTQY
>TRBV18|TRBJ1-1
ASSADVRRSLNTEAF
>TRBV7-9|TRBJ2-7
ASSTPGQKY
>TRBV11-2|TRBJ1-1
ASRSTGGTEAF
>TRBV7-3|TRBJ2-5
ASSLIGSREETQY
>TRBV30|TRBJ1-2
AWSATATNYGYT
>TRBV27|TRBJ2-2
ASSFSSLNTGELF
>TRBV5-1|TRBJ2-3
ASSVGLAGRLTDTQY
>TRBV19|TRBJ1-1
ASSKGHQNTEAF
>TRBV3-1/TRBV3-2|TRBJ2-6
ASSQEAPGVGANVLT
>TRBV30|TRBJ2-7
ACPTGIEQY
>TRBV3-1/TRBV3-2|TRBJ2-3
ASSQRGSLGTDTQY
>TRBV9|TRBJ2-1
ASSVTAPGKTSGSGRGEQF
>TRBV18|TRBJ1-2
ASSPPYTDSYGYT
>TRBV20-1|TRBJ2-7
SAGTGSEQY
>TRBV24-1|TRBJ2-4
ATSESHRERGNIQY
>TRBV11-2|TRBJ2-1
ASSLGRRRGTSGPNEQF
>TRBV6-6|TRBJ2-7
AAGAGTYEQY
>TRBV27|TRBJ1-5
ASSFLAGDQPQH
>TRBV27|TRBJ2-1
ASSLTRDSYNEQF
>TRBV7-2|TRBJ1-1
ASSPRGAENTEAF
>TRBV5-1|TRBJ2-1
ASSLSRGLVNEQF
>TRBV19|TRBJ2-2
ASTTGNTGELF
>TRBV5-1|TRBJ2-7
ASSLDPGTRYD
>TRBV28|TRBJ2-7
ASRPSGTGVHEQY
>TRBV5-8|TRBJ1-1
ASSLPGVQPEAF
>TRBV30|TRBJ2-7
AWSRLAYEQY
>TRBV28|TRBJ1-3
ASQVPGNTIY
>TRBV12-3/TRBV12-4|TRBJ1-1
ASTQATGSGAF
>TRBV6-1|TRBJ2-3
ASSAFKGSGSGTDTQY
>TRBV2|TRBJ2-3
ASRVAGNTDTQY
>TRBV24-1|TRBJ2-5
ATSETSGRGRETQY
>TRBV3-1/TRBV3-2|TRBJ2-7
ASSRRLNTYEQY
>TRBV5-6|TRBJ2-4
ASSAGTTNLAKNIQY